This T cell receptor (beta chain) was captured in a study of blood T cell repertoires in COVID-19. Grouping used clinical history reported by participants in a survey and questionnaire. The CDR3 has 11 amino acids. The germline V gene has CDR1 SGHDT and CDR2 YYEEEE. Trimming cost V 4 bases and J 10 bases; bases outside gene matches: 2. As originally analysed: Reference gene primer amplification yielded estimated nucleated cell counts. Profiled with immunoSEQ multiplex PCR; TCRdb holds only in-frame clones, not every one. D and trimming were read from the DNA, whereas the V and J calls and clone size are those reported in that table. Here the sample spans about 260,000 clones, around 88% being singletons.

This receptor was taken from a woman aged 50 to 65 who had recovered from COVID-19. Input material: PBMCs or T cells enriched from blood (not recorded which). The gene calls are TRBV5-6 and TRBJ2-3, with 8 bases aligning to TRBD1. The DNA of the CDR3 is TGTGCCAGCAGCGCGACAGGGGCGCAGTATTTT. Its translation is CASSATGAQYF.